What follows describes a single T cell receptor beta chain. Its antigen is currently unknown. These data come from a study of T-cell reconstitution after alpha-beta-depleted transplantation in children. Study-wide results and caveats: One year post-transplant, T-cell counts and diversity were largely derived from T cells produced anew. Surviving recipient T cells and thymic progenitors accounted for the high day-60 TCRbeta diversity observed in some patients. Several hundred expanded graft clones reportedly gave rise to the alpha-beta T cells present about two months after transplant.

A library of TCRbeta sequences, prepared with unique molecular identifiers, was generated. TCRdb analysed the PCR reads with MiXCR anew, one entry per CDR3 protein. The table lists about a million distinct CDR3 sequences, roughly 29% of them singletons, with 25% to 35% in the top ten. The V gene's germline CDR1 is SQVTM and CDR2 ANQGSEA. V gave up 6 bases and J gave up 4 bases; unmatched junction bases: 8. This CDR3 comprises 14 residues. The sequence came from a boy younger than two who had a stem cell transplant for SCID, so the T cells may come from the graft donor. The chain joins TRBV29-1 to TRBJ2-2, with TRBD1 matching over 7 bases. This sample comprised PBMCs, mostly from graft donor cells, obtained 360 days after TCRalphabeta/CD19-depleted stem cell transplant. CDR3 DNA: TGCAGCGTCAGCCTGACAGGGCTCACCGGGGAGCTGTTTTTT. It codes for CSVSLTGLTGELFF.